This is a list of T cell receptor beta chains from one sample in a study of T cells in Graves' hyperthyroidism and ophthalmopathy. TCRdb passed the multiplex PCR reads through MiXCR, listing each CDR3 protein once. The data contain about 640,000 distinct CDR3 sequences, 13% to 15% of them singletons. The sample taken for sequencing was blood. The receptors derive from a woman aged 45 to 65 with Graves' ophthalmopathy. The CDR3 runs from the conserved cysteine through the conserved F or W. A D gene is named only where the DNA matches it firmly. The listing skips clone size in some rows; elsewhere it reads once, few, many or a size class.

clone size: many
V gene: TRBV20-1
J gene: TRBJ1-1
D gene: .
CDR3 protein: CSEKGVLRDTEAFF
CDR3 DNA: TGCAGTGAAAAAGGTGTTTTAAGGGACACTGAAGCTTTCTTT

clone size: .
V gene: TRBV20-1
J gene: TRBJ2-2
D gene: .
CDR3 protein: CSARKNTGELFF
CDR3 DNA: TGCAGTGCTAGAAAGAACACCGGGGAGCTGTTTTTT

clone size: few
V gene: TRBV3-2
J gene: TRBJ2-5
D gene: .
CDR3 protein: CASSQVGTSKETQYF
CDR3 DNA: TGTGCCAGCAGCCAAGTAGGTACATCTAAAGAGACCCAGTACTTC

clone size: many
V gene: TRBV7-9
J gene: TRBJ2-7
D gene: .
CDR3 protein: CASSSTEVDEQYF
CDR3 DNA: TGTGCCAGCAGCTCAACCGAGGTGGACGAGCAGTACTTC

clone size: many
V gene: TRBV28
J gene: TRBJ2-1
D gene: TRBD2
CDR3 protein: CASTSRMSGAYNEQFF
CDR3 DNA: TGTGCCAGCACAAGCCGGATGAGCGGGGCCTACAATGAGCAGTTCTTC

clone size: many
V gene: TRBV28
J gene: TRBJ2-1
D gene: TRBD2
CDR3 protein: CASSAPSSGSSNEQFF
CDR3 DNA: TGTGCCAGCAGCGCTCCCAGTAGCGGGAGTAGCAATGAGCAGTTCTTC

clone size: many
V gene: TRBV11-1
J gene: TRBJ2-1
D gene: .
CDR3 protein: CASSLTGSYEQFF
CDR3 DNA: TGTGCCAGCAGCTTAACCGGGAGCTATGAGCAGTTCTTC

clone size: .
V gene: TRBV14
J gene: TRBJ2-1
D gene: .
CDR3 protein: CASSQDPMGRLRSSYNEQFF
CDR3 DNA: TGTGCCAGCAGCCAAGACCCGATGGGACGCCTAAGGAGCTCCTACAATGAGCAGTTCTTC

clone size: many
V gene: TRBV28
J gene: TRBJ2-7
D gene: .
CDR3 protein: CASSLPGGAYEQYF
CDR3 DNA: TGTGCCAGCAGTTTACCGGGCGGGGCCTACGAGCAGTACTTC

clone size: many
V gene: TRBV7-3
J gene: TRBJ1-6
D gene: .
CDR3 protein: CASSTGRNSPLHF
CDR3 DNA: TGTGCCAGCAGCACCGGGAGGAATTCACCCCTCCACTTT

clone size: .
V gene: TRBV19
J gene: TRBJ2-1
D gene: .
CDR3 protein: CASSIADWSGREQFF
CDR3 DNA: TGTGCCAGTAGTATAGCGGACTGGTCGGGACGTGAGCAGTTCTTC

clone size: few
V gene: TRBV7-9
J gene: TRBJ2-5
D gene: TRBD2
CDR3 protein: CASSAGGQGTQYF
CDR3 DNA: TGTGCCAGCAGCGCGGGGGGGCAAGGGACCCAGTACTTC

clone size: .
V gene: TRBV28
J gene: TRBJ2-3
D gene: .
CDR3 protein: CASSAPPRVYF
CDR3 DNA: TGTGCCAGCAGCGCCCCTCCTCGCGTGTATTTT

clone size: few
V gene: TRBV7-8
J gene: TRBJ1-2
D gene: .
CDR3 protein: CASSLDGRGRIGGYTF
CDR3 DNA: TGTGCCAGCAGCTTAGACGGAAGGGGCCGGATCGGCGGCTACACCTTC

clone size: .
V gene: TRBV2
J gene: TRBJ2-7
D gene: .
CDR3 protein: CASSTSGTVYEQYF
CDR3 DNA: TGTGCCAGCAGTACCTCCGGGACGGTCTACGAGCAGTACTTC

clone size: many
V gene: TRBV11-3
J gene: TRBJ1-2
D gene: .
CDR3 protein: CASSGQQGIGSYTF
CDR3 DNA: TGTGCCAGCAGCGGACAACAGGGCATCGGTAGCTACACCTTC

clone size: .
V gene: TRBV19
J gene: TRBJ2-3
D gene: .
CDR3 protein: CASSIREPSTDTQYF
CDR3 DNA: TGTGCCAGTAGTATCCGGGAACCTAGCACAGATACGCAGTATTTT

clone size: .
V gene: TRBV7-9
J gene: TRBJ1-2
D gene: .
CDR3 protein: CASSLEVVYGYTF
CDR3 DNA: TGTGCCAGCAGCTTAGAAGTCGTCTATGGCTACACCTTC

clone size: .
V gene: TRBV24-1
J gene: TRBJ2-1
D gene: .
CDR3 protein: CATSDPFLNEQFF
CDR3 DNA: TGTGCCACCAGTGATCCCTTTCTTAATGAGCAGTTCTTC

clone size: many
V gene: TRBV20-1
J gene: TRBJ2-3
D gene: .
CDR3 protein: CSARDSGRVGGTDTQYF
CDR3 DNA: TGCAGTGCTAGAGATTCTGGGCGGGTTGGTGGCACAGATACGCAGTATTTT

clone size: few
V gene: TRBV15
J gene: TRBJ2-1
D gene: TRBD2
CDR3 protein: CATRAQREYLEQFF
CDR3 DNA: TGTGCCACCAGGGCCCAGCGGGAGTATCTTGAGCAGTTCTTC

clone size: .
V gene: TRBV18
J gene: TRBJ2-4
D gene: .
CDR3 protein: CASSRRELAKNIQYF
CDR3 DNA: TGTGCCAGCTCACGACGGGAGCTAGCCAAAAACATTCAGTACTTC

clone size: many
V gene: TRBV2
J gene: TRBJ2-1
D gene: .
CDR3 protein: CASTDSGGVTGNEQFF
CDR3 DNA: TGTGCCAGCACCGATTCTGGGGGAGTCACGGGGAATGAGCAGTTCTTC

clone size: many
V gene: TRBV3-1
J gene: TRBJ2-1
D gene: TRBD1
CDR3 protein: CASSQAGRGRINEQFF
CDR3 DNA: TGTGCCAGCAGCCAAGCTGGCAGGGGGCGGATCAATGAGCAGTTCTTC

clone size: .
V gene: TRBV7-9
J gene: TRBJ2-3
D gene: .
CDR3 protein: CASSGDTQCF
CDR3 DNA: TGTGCCAGCAGCGGGGATACGCAGTGTTTT

clone size: few
V gene: TRBV6-1
J gene: TRBJ1-4
D gene: TRBD1
CDR3 protein: CASSEGTGSEKLFF
CDR3 DNA: TGTGCCAGCAGTGAAGGGACAGGGAGTGAAAAACTGTTTTTT

clone size: few
V gene: TRBV6-1
J gene: TRBJ1-5
D gene: TRBD1
CDR3 protein: CATRQGESQPQHF
CDR3 DNA: TGTGCCACCCGACAGGGGGAGAGTCAGCCCCAGCATTTT

clone size: few
V gene: TRBV24-1
J gene: TRBJ1-2
D gene: TRBD1
CDR3 protein: CATSDPGQGTYGYTF
CDR3 DNA: TGTGCCACCAGTGACCCGGGACAGGGGACCTATGGCTACACCTTC

clone size: few
V gene: TRBV27
J gene: TRBJ1-5
D gene: .
CDR3 protein: CASSLSLTGVQPQHF
CDR3 DNA: TGTGCCAGCAGTTTATCGTTAACAGGAGTTCAGCCCCAGCATTTT

clone size: few
V gene: TRBV19
J gene: TRBJ2-1
D gene: .
CDR3 protein: CASSIDLQGSYNEQFF
CDR3 DNA: TGTGCCAGTAGTATAGATCTACAGGGATCCTACAATGAGCAGTTCTTC

clone size: few
V gene: TRBV7-6
J gene: TRBJ1-6
D gene: TRBD1
CDR3 protein: CASSLIGQGESPLHF
CDR3 DNA: TGTGCCAGCAGCTTAATTGGACAGGGGGAATCACCCCTCCACTTT